This TCR beta chain stems from a study of cytomegalovirus exposure and HLA in healthy donors. Study background: Assignment to the Caucasian-associated ancestry cluster applied to less than 85% of the approximately 360 genotyped donors.

As to this clone: Its specificity is not known.

V lost 6 bases and J lost 0, with 12 bases in between. The CDR3 spans 15 residues. The germline V gene has CDR1 SNHLY and CDR2 FYNNEI. Overall study findings and caveats: Among TCR beta chains, those listed as cytomegalovirus-associated numbered about 160. There were some V segments, including TRBV6-2 and TRBV6-3, excluded as indistinguishable.

13 Jbeta primers and 60 Vbeta primers were used for the PCR. Data came from immunoSEQ multiplex PCR; TCRdb stores just in-frame clones and leaves some out. The data hold about 110,000 clones, with around 77% observed a single time. The study sampled nominally healthy donors, though unrecorded immune exposures were likely. Material for sequencing was PBMCs. V is TRBV2 and J is TRBJ1-5; weak D call: TRBD1 (5 bases). This clonotype originated in a human donor in good health. The CDR3 coding sequence is TGTGCCAGCAGGACAGTCTCCTATAGCAATCAGCCCCAGCATTTT. It translates to CASRTVSYSNQPQHF.